This TCR beta chain was sequenced during a study of blood T cell repertoires in COVID-19. Whole-study context: The United States, Italy and Spain were the sources of the acute and convalescent COVID-19 samples. T cells, B-cell-depleted T cells, or PBMCs supplied cDNA or gDNA.

Germline-derived CDR1 and CDR2 are MNHNS and SASEGT. V was shortened by 1 base and J by 2 bases, with 12 bases between the two germline ends. The CDR3 spans 15 residues. Original methodology: Reference gene primer amplification gave estimated nucleated cell counts. The protocol was immunoSEQ multiplex PCR, while the TCRdb copy is restricted to in-frame clones and leaves out a portion. The V and J calls and clone size come from that table; D and trimming were worked out from the DNA. The table has 270,000 or so clones, 70% to 90% seen once. The TCR comes from a woman in her twenties or thirties with active or convalescent COVID-19. The sequencing sample was made of peripheral blood. The gene calls are TRBV6-1 and TRBJ2-7, with a weak D call TRBD2 (6 bases). The CDR3 spells CASSEGRRVTYEQYF. For the CDR3, the DNA is TGTGCCAGCAGTGAAGGGAGGAGGGTTACCTACGAGCAGTACTTC.